This T cell receptor beta chain was recovered during a study of blood T cell repertoires in COVID-19. Grouping used clinical history reported by participants in a survey and questionnaire. Produced via immunoSEQ multiplex PCR; TCRdb's table is partial and in-frame only. There are a few hundred thousand clones in the sample; 80% occur only once, and approximately 4.6% lies in the top ten. What was sequenced was PBMCs or T cells enriched from blood (not recorded which). The receptor was isolated from a man aged 30 to 39 with acute COVID-19.

The CDR3 DNA reads as TGCGCCAGCAGAGAAACGGGACAGCAGATCTATGGCTACACCTTC. Translated, it gives CASRETGQQIYGYTF. This chain links TRBV10-2 with TRBJ1-2; 7 nucleotides line up with TRBD1. The germline V gene encodes CDR1 WSHSY and CDR2 SAAADI. This CDR3 has 15 amino acids. Trimming took 6 bases from V and 4 from J; bases not matched to a gene: 11.